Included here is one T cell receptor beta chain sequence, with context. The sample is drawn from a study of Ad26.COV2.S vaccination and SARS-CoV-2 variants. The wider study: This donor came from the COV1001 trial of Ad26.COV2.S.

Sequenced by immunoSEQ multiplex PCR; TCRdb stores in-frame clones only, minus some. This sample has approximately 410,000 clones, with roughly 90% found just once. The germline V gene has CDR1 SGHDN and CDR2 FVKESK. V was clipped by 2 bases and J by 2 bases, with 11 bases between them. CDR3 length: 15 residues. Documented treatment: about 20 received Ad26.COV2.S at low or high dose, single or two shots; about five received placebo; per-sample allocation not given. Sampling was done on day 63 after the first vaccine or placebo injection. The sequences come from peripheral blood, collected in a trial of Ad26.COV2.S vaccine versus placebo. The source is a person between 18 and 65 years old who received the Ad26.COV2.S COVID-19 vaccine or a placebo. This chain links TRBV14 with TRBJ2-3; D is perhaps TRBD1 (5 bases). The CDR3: CASSQFRQYTDTQYF. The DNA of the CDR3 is TGTGCCAGCAGCCAATTCCGACAGTACACAGATACGCAGTATTTT.